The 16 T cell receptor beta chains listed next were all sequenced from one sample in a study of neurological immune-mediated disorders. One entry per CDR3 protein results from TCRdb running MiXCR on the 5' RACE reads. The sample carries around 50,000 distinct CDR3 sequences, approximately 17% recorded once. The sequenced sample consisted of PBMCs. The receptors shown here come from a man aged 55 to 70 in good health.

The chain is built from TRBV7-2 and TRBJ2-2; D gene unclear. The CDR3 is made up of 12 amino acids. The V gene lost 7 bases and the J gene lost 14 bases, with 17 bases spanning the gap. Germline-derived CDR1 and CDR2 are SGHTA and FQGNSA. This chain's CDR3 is CASNPWRVDLFF. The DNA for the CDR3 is TGTGCCAGCAACCCTTGGCGTGTGGACCTGTTTTTT.

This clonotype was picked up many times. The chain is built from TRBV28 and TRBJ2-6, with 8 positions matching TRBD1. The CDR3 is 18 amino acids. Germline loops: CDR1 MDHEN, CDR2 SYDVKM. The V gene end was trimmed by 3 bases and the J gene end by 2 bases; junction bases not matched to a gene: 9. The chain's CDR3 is CASSFLLAGGTGANVLTF. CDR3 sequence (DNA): TGTGCCAGCAGTTTTCTACTAGCAGGGGGCACTGGGGCCAACGTCCTGACTTTC.

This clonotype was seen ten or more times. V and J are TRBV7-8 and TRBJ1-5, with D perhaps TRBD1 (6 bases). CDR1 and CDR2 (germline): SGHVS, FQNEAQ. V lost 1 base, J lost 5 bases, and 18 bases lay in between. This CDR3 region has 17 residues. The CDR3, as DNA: TGTGCCAGCAGCTTAGGAGTGGGGGCCGCCGCCCATCAGCCCCAGCATTTT. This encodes CASSLGVGAAAHQPQHF.

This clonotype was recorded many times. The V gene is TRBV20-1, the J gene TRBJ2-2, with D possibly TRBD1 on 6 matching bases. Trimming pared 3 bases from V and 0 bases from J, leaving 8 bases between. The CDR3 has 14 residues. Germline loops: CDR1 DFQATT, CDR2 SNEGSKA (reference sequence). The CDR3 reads CSASRDTNTGELFF. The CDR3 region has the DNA TGCAGTGCTAGCCGGGACACGAACACCGGGGAGCTGTTTTTT.

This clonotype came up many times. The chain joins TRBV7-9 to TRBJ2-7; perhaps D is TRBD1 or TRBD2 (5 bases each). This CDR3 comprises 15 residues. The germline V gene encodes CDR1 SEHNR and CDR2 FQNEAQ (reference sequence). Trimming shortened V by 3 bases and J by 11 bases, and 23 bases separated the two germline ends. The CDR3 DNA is TGTGCCAGCAGCTTGGACACTCCTTTAAAATCCGGGGAGTACTTC. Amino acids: CASSLDTPLKSGEYF. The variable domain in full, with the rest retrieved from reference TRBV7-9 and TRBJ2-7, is DTGVSQNPRHKITKRGQNVTFRCDPISEHNRLYWYRQTLGQGPEFLTYFQNEAQLEKSRLLSDRFSAERPKGSFSTLEIQRTEQGDSAMYLCASSLDTPLKSGEYFGPGTRLTVT.

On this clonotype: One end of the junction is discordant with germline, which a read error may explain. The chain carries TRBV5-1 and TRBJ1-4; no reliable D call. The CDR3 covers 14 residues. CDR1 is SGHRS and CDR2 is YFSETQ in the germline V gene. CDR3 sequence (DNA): TGCGCCAGCAGCCTCCTCTCAACTAATGAAAAAATGTTTTTT. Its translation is CASSLLSTNEKMFF. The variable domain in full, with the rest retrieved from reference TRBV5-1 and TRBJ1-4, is KAGVTQTPRYLIKTRGQQVTLSCSPISGHRSVSWYQQTPGQGLQFLFEYFSETQRNKGNFPGRFSGRQFSNSRSEMNVSTLELGDSALYLCASSLLSTNEKMFFGSGTQLSVL.

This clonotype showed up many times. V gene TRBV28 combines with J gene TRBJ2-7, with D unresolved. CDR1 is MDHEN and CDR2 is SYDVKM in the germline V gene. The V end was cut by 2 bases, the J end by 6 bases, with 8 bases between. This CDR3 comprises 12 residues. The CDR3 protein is CASSLMVREQYF. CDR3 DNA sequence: TGTGCCAGCAGTTTAATGGTACGCGAGCAGTACTTC.

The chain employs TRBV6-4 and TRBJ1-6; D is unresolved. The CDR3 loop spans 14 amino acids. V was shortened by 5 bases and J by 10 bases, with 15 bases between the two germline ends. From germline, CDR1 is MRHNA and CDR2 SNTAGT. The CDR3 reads CASSPTVGASPLHF. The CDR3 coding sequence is TGTGCCAGCAGTCCAACAGTAGGAGCCTCACCCCTCCACTTT.

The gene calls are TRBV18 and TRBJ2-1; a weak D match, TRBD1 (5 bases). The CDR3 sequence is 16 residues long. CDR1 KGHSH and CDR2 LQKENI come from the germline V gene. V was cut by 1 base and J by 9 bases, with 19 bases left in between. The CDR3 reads CASSPQSALTGLEQFF. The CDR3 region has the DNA TGTGCCAGCTCACCACAGTCAGCACTCACAGGCCTTGAGCAGTTCTTC.

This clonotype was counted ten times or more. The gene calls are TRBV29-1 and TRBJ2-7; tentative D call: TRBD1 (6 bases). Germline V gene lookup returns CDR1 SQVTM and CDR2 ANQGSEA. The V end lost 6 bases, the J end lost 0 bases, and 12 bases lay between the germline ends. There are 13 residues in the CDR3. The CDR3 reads CSVSGTNSYEQYF. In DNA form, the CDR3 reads TGCAGCGTCTCCGGGACAAACTCCTACGAGCAGTACTTC.

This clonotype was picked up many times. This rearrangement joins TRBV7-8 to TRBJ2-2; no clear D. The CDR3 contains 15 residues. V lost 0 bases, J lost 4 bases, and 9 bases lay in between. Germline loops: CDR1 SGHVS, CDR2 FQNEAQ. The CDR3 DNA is TGTGCCAGCAGCTTAGCGGTCCAGAGCACCGGGGAGCTGTTTTTT. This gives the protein CASSLAVQSTGELFF.

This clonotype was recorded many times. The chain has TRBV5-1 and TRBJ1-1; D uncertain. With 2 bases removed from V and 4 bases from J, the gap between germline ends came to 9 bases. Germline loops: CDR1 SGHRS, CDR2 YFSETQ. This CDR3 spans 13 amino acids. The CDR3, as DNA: TGCGCCAGCAGCTTCTACGTGGGCACTGAAGCTTTCTTT. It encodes CASSFYVGTEAFF.

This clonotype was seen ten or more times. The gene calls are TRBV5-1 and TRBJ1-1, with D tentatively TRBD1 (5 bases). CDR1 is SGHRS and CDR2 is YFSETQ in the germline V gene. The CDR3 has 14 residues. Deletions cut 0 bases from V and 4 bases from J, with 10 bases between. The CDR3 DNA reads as TGCGCCAGCAGCTTGGGGCAGGGCGGCACTGAAGCTTTCTTT. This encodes CASSLGQGGTEAFF.

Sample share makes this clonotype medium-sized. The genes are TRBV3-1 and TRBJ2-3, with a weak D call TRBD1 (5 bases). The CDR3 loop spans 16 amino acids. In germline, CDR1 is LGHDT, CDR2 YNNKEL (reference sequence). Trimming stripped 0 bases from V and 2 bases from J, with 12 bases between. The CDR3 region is CASSQDRGLNTDTQYF. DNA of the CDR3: TGTGCCAGCAGCCAAGATAGGGGCCTCAACACAGATACGCAGTATTTT.

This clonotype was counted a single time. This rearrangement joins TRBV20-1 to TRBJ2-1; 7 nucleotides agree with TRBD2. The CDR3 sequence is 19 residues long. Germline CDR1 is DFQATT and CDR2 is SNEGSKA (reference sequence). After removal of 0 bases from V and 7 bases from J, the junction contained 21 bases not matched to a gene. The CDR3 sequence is CSARDLGLVGGRQRNEQFF. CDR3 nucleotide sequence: TGCAGTGCTAGAGATCTGGGCCTAGTGGGAGGGCGACAGAGGAATGAGCAGTTCTTC.

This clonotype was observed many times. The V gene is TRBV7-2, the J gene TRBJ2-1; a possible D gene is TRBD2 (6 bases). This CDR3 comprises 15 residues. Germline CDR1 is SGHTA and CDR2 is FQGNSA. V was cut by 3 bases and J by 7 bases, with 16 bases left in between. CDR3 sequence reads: CASSFSSPGENEQFF. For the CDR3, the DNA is TGTGCCAGCAGCTTTAGCTCCCCGGGAGAGAATGAGCAGTTCTTC. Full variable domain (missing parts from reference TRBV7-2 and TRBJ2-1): GAGVSQSPSNKVTEKGKDVELRCDPISGHTALYWYRQSLGQGLEFLIYFQGNSAPDKSGLPSDRFSAERTGGSVSTLTIQRTQQEDSAVYLCASSFSSPGENEQFFGPGTRLTVL.